The clone carrying this T cell receptor (beta chain) has a single count. This record comes from a study of blood T cell repertoires in COVID-19. Study details: Samples representing acute and convalescent COVID-19 were sourced from the United States, Italy and Spain. T cells, B-cell-depleted T cells, or PBMCs provided the cDNA or gDNA that served as material.

The CDR3 runs 14 residues. The trim removed 6 bases at V and 3 bases at J, leaving 8 bases unmatched. Germline V gene lookup returns CDR1 SGHRS and CDR2 YFSETQ. Under the authors' procedure: It was from reference gene primer amplification that nucleated cell counts were estimated. Assay used: immunoSEQ multiplex PCR; TCRdb lists only in-frame clones, some missing. From that table come the V and J calls and clone size; the DNA was used to work out D and trimming. The data show about 78,000 clones, 90% seen once. The genes are TRBV5-1 and TRBJ1-1; 7 bases agree with TRBD1. The TCR was taken from a woman in her forties or fifties in a cohort sampled during active COVID-19. Sequenced input: peripheral blood. In nucleotides, the CDR3 is TGCGCCAGCACCACGGGACAGCCTTACACTGAAGCTTTCTTT. Translated, it gives CASTTGQPYTEAFF.